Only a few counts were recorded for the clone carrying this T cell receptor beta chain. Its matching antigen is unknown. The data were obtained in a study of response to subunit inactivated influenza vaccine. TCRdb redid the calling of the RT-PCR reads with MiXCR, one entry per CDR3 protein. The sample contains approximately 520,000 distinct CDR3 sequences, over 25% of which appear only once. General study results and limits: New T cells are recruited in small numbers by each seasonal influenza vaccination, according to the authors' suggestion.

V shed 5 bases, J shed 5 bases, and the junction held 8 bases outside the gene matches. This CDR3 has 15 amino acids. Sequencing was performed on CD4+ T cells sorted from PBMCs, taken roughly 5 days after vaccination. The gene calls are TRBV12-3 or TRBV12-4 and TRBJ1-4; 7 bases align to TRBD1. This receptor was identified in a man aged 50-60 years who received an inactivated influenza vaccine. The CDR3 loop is CASSPPGGGNEKLFF. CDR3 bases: TGTGCCAGCAGTCCTCCAGGGGGTGGGAATGAAAAACTGTTTTTT.